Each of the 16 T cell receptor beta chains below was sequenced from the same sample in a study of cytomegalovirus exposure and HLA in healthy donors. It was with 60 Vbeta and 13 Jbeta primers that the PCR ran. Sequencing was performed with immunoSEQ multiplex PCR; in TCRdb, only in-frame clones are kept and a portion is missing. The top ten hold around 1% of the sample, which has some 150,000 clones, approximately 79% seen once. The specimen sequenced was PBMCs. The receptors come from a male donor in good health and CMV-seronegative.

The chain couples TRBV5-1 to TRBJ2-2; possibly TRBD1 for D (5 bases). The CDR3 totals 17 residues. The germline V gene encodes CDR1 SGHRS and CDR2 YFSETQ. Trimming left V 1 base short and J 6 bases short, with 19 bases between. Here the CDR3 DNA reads TGCGCCAGCAGCTTGACGGCAGGGCCTCCTCGGGCCGGGGAGCTGTTTTTT. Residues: CASSLTAGPPRAGELFF. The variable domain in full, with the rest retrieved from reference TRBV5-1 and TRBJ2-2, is KAGVTQTPRYLIKTRGQQVTLSCSPISGHRSVSWYQQTPGQGLQFLFEYFSETQRNKGNFPGRFSGRQFSNSRSEMNVSTLELGDSALYLCASSLTAGPPRAGELFFGEGSRLTVL.

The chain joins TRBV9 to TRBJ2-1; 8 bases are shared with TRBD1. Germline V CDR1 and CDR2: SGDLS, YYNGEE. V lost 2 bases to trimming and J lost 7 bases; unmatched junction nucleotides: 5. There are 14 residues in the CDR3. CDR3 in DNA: TGTGCCAGCAGCGTTGGCAGGGGGCAGAATGAGCAGTTCTTC. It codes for CASSVGRGQNEQFF.

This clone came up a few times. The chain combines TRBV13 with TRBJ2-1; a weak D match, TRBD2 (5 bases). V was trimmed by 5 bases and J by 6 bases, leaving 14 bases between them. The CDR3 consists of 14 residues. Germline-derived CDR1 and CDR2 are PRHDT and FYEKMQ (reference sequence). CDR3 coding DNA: TGTGCCAGCAGCACCGCCGCGGGTCCCAATGAGCAGTTCTTC. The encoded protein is CASSTAAGPNEQFF.

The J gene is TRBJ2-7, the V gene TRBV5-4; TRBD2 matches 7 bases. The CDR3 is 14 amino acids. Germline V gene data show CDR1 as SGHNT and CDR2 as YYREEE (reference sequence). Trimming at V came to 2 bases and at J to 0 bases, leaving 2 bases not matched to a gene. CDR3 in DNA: TGTGCCAGCAGCTTCCGGGACTACTCCTACGAGCAGTACTTC. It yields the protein CASSFRDYSYEQYF.

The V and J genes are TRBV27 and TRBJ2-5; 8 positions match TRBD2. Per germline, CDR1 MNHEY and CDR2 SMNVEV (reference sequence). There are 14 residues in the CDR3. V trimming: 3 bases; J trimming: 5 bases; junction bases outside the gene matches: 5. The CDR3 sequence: CASSFQRGQETQYF. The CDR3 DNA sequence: TGTGCCAGCAGTTTCCAGCGGGGGCAGGAGACCCAGTACTTC.

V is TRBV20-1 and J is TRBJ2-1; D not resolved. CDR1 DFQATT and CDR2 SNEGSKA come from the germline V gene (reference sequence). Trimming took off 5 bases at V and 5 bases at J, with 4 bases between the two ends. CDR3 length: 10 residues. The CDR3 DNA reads TGCAGTGCTGGCCACAATGAGCAGTTCTTC. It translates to CSAGHNEQFF.

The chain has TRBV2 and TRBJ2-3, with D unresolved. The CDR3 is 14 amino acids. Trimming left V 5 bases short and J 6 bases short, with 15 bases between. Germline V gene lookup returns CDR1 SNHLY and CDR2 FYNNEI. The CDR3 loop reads CASSPGLAGDTQYF. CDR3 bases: TGTGCCAGCAGTCCCGGCCTCGCCGGGGATACGCAGTATTTT.

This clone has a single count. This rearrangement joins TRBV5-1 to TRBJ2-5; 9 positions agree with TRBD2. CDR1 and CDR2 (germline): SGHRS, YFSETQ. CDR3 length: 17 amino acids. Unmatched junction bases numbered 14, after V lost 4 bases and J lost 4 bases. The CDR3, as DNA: TGCGCCAGCAGCCGGGGGGTAGCGGGGGCCGAGGGAGAGACCCAGTACTTC. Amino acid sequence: CASSRGVAGAEGETQYF. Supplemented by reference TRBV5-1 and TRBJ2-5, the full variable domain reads KAGVTQTPRYLIKTRGQQVTLSCSPISGHRSVSWYQQTPGQGLQFLFEYFSETQRNKGNFPGRFSGRQFSNSRSEMNVSTLELGDSALYLCASSRGVAGAEGETQYFGPGTRLLVL.

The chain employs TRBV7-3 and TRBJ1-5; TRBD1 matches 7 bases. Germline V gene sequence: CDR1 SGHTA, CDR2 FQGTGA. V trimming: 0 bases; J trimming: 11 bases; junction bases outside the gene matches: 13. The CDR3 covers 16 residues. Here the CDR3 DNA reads TGTGCCAGCAGCTTAACGGGGGGCAGGGGGAGAGGAGCCCAGCATTTT. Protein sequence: CASSLTGGRGRGAQHF.

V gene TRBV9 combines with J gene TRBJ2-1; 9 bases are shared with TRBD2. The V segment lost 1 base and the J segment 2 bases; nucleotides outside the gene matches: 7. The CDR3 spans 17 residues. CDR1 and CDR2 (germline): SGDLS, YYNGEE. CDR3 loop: CASSVSSGGTTYNEQFF. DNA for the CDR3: TGTGCCAGCAGCGTATCAAGCGGGGGGACAACCTACAATGAGCAGTTCTTC. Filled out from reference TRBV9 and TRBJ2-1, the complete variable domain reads DSGVTQTPKHLITATGQRVTLRCSPRSGDLSVYWYQQSLDQGLQFLIQYYNGEERAKGNILERFSAQQFPDLHSELNLSSLELGDSALYFCASSVSSGGTTYNEQFFGPGTRLTVL.

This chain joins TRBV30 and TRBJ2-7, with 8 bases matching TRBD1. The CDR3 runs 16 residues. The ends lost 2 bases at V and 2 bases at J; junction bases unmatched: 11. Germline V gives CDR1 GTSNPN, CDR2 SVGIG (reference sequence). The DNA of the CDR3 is TGTGCCTGGAGTCCCCATCGGACAGGGATGGCCTACGAGCAGTACTTC. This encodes CAWSPHRTGMAYEQYF.

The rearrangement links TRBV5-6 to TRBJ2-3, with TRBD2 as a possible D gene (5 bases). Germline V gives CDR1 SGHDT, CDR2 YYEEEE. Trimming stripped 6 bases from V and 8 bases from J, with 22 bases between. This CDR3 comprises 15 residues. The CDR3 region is CASILRSGRRGTQYF. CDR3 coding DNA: TGTGCCAGCATCCTGCGGTCGGGAAGGAGAGGTACGCAGTATTTT.

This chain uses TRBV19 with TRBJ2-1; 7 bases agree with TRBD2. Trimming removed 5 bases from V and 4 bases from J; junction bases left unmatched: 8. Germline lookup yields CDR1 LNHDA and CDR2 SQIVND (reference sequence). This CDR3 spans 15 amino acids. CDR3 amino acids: CASSPVREVYNEQFF. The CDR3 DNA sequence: TGTGCCAGTAGTCCTGTCCGGGAGGTATACAATGAGCAGTTCTTC.

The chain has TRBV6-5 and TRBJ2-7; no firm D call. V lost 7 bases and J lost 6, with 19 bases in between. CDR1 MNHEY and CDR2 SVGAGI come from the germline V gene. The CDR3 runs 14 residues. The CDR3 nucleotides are TGTGCCAGCACCATACCCGGGTTATCTGGCGAGCAGTACTTC. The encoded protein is CASTIPGLSGEQYF.

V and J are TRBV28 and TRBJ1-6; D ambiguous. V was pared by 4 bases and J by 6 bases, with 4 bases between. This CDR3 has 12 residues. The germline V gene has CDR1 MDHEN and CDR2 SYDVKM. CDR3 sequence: CASSSLNSPLHF. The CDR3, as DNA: TGTGCCAGCAGTTCACTTAATTCACCCCTCCACTTT.

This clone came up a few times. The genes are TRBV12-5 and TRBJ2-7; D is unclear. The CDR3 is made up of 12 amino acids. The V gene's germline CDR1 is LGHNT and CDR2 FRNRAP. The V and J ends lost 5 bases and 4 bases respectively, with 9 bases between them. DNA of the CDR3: TGTGCTAGTGGTACTGAATTATACGAGCAGTACTTC. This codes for CASGTELYEQYF.